A single sample gave rise to the 7 T cell receptor beta chains below, sequenced in a study of cytomegalovirus exposure and HLA in healthy donors. Assay: immunoSEQ multiplex PCR; the TCRdb copy retains only in-frame clones and omits some. Of 300,000 to 450,000 clones in the sample, 70% to 90% were seen once. Sequenced sample: PBMCs. The receptors derive from a woman aged 18-29 years in good health and CMV-seronegative.

The chain links TRBV27 to TRBJ1-1; D not resolved. V gave up 1 base and J gave up 1 base, with 7 bases separating them. The length of the CDR3 is 14 residues. Germline values: CDR1 MNHEY, CDR2 SMNVEV (reference sequence). The CDR3 coding sequence is TGTGCCAGCAGTTTATATAGCGGGAACACTGAAGCTTTCTTT. This encodes CASSLYSGNTEAFF.

The chain combines TRBV4-1 with TRBJ1-2, with 7 bases lining up with TRBD1. The CDR3 runs to 14 residues. Germline V lookup: CDR1 MGHRA, CDR2 YSYEKL. Germline trimming cut 1 base from V and 8 bases from J; bases unmatched to any gene: 7. The chain's CDR3 is CASSQVGGAEGYTF. CDR3 DNA: TGCGCCAGCAGCCAAGTAGGGGGCGCGGAAGGCTACACCTTC.

This chain connects TRBV27 to TRBJ2-7, with 10 bases that match TRBD1. Germline lookup yields CDR1 MNHEY and CDR2 SMNVEV (reference sequence). CDR3 length equals 16 residues. Trimming at V came to 3 bases and at J to 2 bases, leaving 7 bases not matched to a gene. The CDR3 spells CASSLRAGTGAYEQYF. The CDR3 DNA is TGTGCCAGCAGTTTGCGGGCCGGGACAGGGGCCTACGAGCAGTACTTC.

The V and J genes are TRBV2 and TRBJ2-3; D is possibly TRBD2 (6 bases). Germline V gives CDR1 SNHLY, CDR2 FYNNEI. V was pared by 8 bases and J by 3 bases, with 21 bases between. CDR3 length: 16 amino acids. This chain's CDR3 is CASVPSAGRRTDTQYF. DNA for the CDR3: TGTGCCAGCGTGCCCAGCGCGGGACGGAGGACAGATACGCAGTATTTT.

This rearrangement joins TRBV5-1 to TRBJ1-1, with D possibly matching TRBD1 (6 bases). V was clipped by 4 bases and J by 5 bases, with 18 bases between them. Germline values: CDR1 SGHRS, CDR2 YFSETQ. The CDR3 has 15 residues. CDR3 bases: TGCGCCAGCAGCGGGGGAGGGACAAGGGATACTGAAGCTTTCTTT. It encodes CASSGGGTRDTEAFF.

This clone has just one count. The chain joins TRBV27 to TRBJ2-7; maybe TRBD1 (5 bases). The length of the CDR3 is 13 residues. The ends were cut back, 4 bases at V and 4 bases at J, with 11 bases in the middle. Looked up from germline, CDR1 is MNHEY and CDR2 is SMNVEV (reference sequence). CDR3 region: CASSWVGPYEQYF. The CDR3 DNA reads TGTGCCAGCAGTTGGGTGGGGCCTTACGAGCAGTACTTC.

This chain joins TRBV14 and TRBJ2-7; no reliable D call. This CDR3 contains 13 residues. Germline loops: CDR1 SGHDN, CDR2 FVKESK. The V and J ends lost 1 base and 2 bases respectively, with 6 bases between them. CDR3 sequence reads: CASSQVRAYEQYF. The CDR3 coding sequence is TGTGCCAGCAGCCAAGTACGGGCCTACGAGCAGTACTTC.